These 20 T cell receptor beta chains were sequenced from one sample in a study of T-cell reconstitution after alpha-beta-depleted transplantation in children listed by TCRdb under 2016. The treatment or condition tag for this specimen amounts to: allogeneic hematopoietic cell transplantation with graft depleted of TCRalphabeta T cells and CD19 B cells. Library generation was performed with PCR. Instrument on record: Illumina HiSeq 2500. TCR library preparation used molecular barcoding, with unique molecular identifiers applied to normalize quantification of the TCRbeta repertoire. TCRdb reprocessing: public reads trimmed at Q25 with fastp, clones called with MiXCR, in-frame beta chains kept. Entries are consolidated by CDR3 protein sequence, retaining the most common genes and DNA. The table for this sample lists some 840,000 distinct CDR3 sequences; under 20% of them were counted only once. The top ten constitute approximately 5% of the sample.

The sample consisted of PBMCs, mostly from graft donor cells, taken 360 days after TCRalphabeta/CD19-depleted stem cell transplant. These receptors came from a male patient younger than 18 who had a stem cell transplant for acute lymphoblastic leukemia, so the T cells may come from the graft donor.

The chain links TRBV27 to TRBJ2-7, with D unresolved. V was trimmed by 10 bases and J by 0 bases, leaving 16 bases between them. The CDR3 has 14 residues. Germline CDR1 and CDR2: MNHEY and SMNVEV (reference sequence). The CDR3: CATANLESSYEQYF. The CDR3 nucleotides are TGTGCCACCGCGAATTTGGAGAGCTCCTACGAGCAGTACTTC.

The genes are TRBV18 and TRBJ2-1; 8 bases align to TRBD1. Per the germline V gene, CDR1 is KGHSH and CDR2 is LQKENI. V gave up 6 bases and J gave up 1 base; unmatched junction bases: 8. This CDR3 has 16 residues. The CDR3 loop reads CASSLSTGVSYNEQFF. The CDR3 DNA is TGTGCCAGCTCGCTCTCGACAGGGGTATCCTACAATGAGCAGTTCTTC.

J is TRBJ2-7 and V is TRBV24-1; TRBD1 agrees at 10 bases. The CDR3 is 14 residues long. The junction had 9 bases not matched to a gene; V was cut back by 5 bases and J by 9 bases. The germline gives CDR1 KGHDR, CDR2 SFDVKD. As DNA, the CDR3 is TGTGCCACCAGTGCTCCGGGACAGGGGATGAGGCAGTACTTC. Its translation is CATSAPGQGMRQYF.

This clonotype was seen a handful of times. This chain connects TRBV5-6 to TRBJ2-5, with TRBD1 identical over 12 bases. There are 17 residues in the CDR3. Germline lookup yields CDR1 SGHDT and CDR2 YYEEEE. With V trimmed by 0 bases and J by 5 bases, 8 bases remained unmatched. CDR3 nucleotides: TGTGCCAGCAGCTTGGTAGCGGGACAGGGGGCTTGGGAGACCCAGTACTTC. The encoded protein is CASSLVAGQGAWETQYF.

This clonotype was seen at least ten times. The J gene is TRBJ2-1, the V gene TRBV12-3 or TRBV12-4; D call uncertain. The V gene lost 5 bases and the J gene lost 5 bases, with 10 bases spanning the gap. CDR3 length: 13 residues. CDR3 region: CASSLPAHNEQFF. CDR3 sequence (DNA): TGTGCCAGCAGTCTCCCCGCCCACAATGAGCAGTTCTTC.

Worth noting for this clonotype: The conserved final phenylalanine or tryptophan is absent from the CDR3, which likely points to a read error. This chain connects TRBV24-1 to TRBJ2-5; 8 nucleotides line up with TRBD1. CDR1 KGHDR and CDR2 SFDVKD come from the germline V gene. With 7 bases clipped from V and 4 bases from J, the junction kept 10 bases outside the gene matches. There are 15 residues in the CDR3. The CDR3 protein is CATSRDRTDLETQYC. In nucleotides, the CDR3 is TGTGCCACCAGCCGGGACAGGACAGACTTAGAGACCCAGTACTGC.

There are a few counts of this clonotype. V gene TRBV12-3 or TRBV12-4 combines with J gene TRBJ2-3, with D hard to call. The CDR3 spans 14 residues. Between the trimmed V and J ends, which lost 2 bases and 2 bases, there was a span of 8 bases. The CDR3, as DNA: TGTGCCAGCAGTTTATGGAGTGACACAGATACGCAGTATTTT. It encodes CASSLWSDTDTQYF.

The table lists this clonotype with a few counts. The rearrangement joins TRBV7-6 to TRBJ2-2; 11 bases map to TRBD2. V lost 5 bases, J lost 3 bases, and 2 bases stayed unmatched. The CDR3 sequence is 15 residues long. Germline-derived CDR1 and CDR2 are SGHVS and FNYEAQ. CDR3 bases: TGTGCCAGCAGCCAGGGACTAGCGGACACCGGGGAGCTGTTTTTT. Its protein product is CASSQGLADTGELFF.

The chain combines TRBV7-2 with TRBJ2-7; D possibly corresponds to TRBD1 (6 bases). V was trimmed by 6 bases and J by 10 bases, leaving 16 bases between them. The CDR3 loop spans 12 amino acids. Germline assignment: CDR1 SGHTA and CDR2 FQGNSA. This CDR3 is CASRPDSSPQYF. The CDR3 region has the DNA TGTGCCAGCAGGCCGGACAGTTCTCCCCAGTACTTC.

This chain links TRBV19 with TRBJ1-5; TRBD1 matches at 9 bases. Germline lookup yields CDR1 LNHDA and CDR2 SQIVND (reference sequence). With 1 base clipped from V and 1 base from J, the junction kept 11 bases outside the gene matches. The CDR3 has 19 residues. This chain's CDR3 is CASSIGPAQGALSNQPQHF. CDR3 DNA: TGTGCCAGTAGTATAGGGCCAGCACAGGGGGCATTGAGCAATCAGCCCCAGCATTTT.

The chain recombines TRBV6-1 with TRBJ2-7, with TRBD2 identical over 13 bases. J was trimmed by 6 bases and V by 6 bases; bases with no gene match: 8. Germline V gene sequence: CDR1 MNHNS, CDR2 SASEGT. The CDR3 totals 15 residues. The CDR3 DNA reads TGTGCCAGCAGCCACCGGGGACTAGCGGGATCCGAGCAGTACTTC. Translating gives CASSHRGLAGSEQYF.

This clonotype was recorded a few times. This chain links TRBV10-3 with TRBJ2-3; 8 bases match TRBD1. Looked up from germline, CDR1 is ENHRY and CDR2 is SYGVKD. The CDR3 consists of 18 residues. J lost 4 bases, V lost 4 bases, and 16 bases had no gene match. CDR3 coding DNA: TGTGCCATCAGTGGAGGCCCGACGACAGGGGTTGGGGCAGATACGCAGTATTTT. This sequence encodes CAISGGPTTGVGADTQYF.

This clonotype was counted a few times. The rearrangement joins TRBV11-3 to TRBJ2-3, with 7 nucleotides matching TRBD2. The V and J ends lost 5 bases and 1 base, in that order; junction bases with no gene match: 9. CDR1 is SGHNT, CDR2 YENEEA, per germline. The CDR3 sequence is 16 residues long. CDR3 residues: CASSAAGTVGTDTQYF. Written as DNA, the CDR3 is TGTGCCAGCAGCGCAGCGGGAACGGTCGGCACAGATACGCAGTATTTT.

This chain joins TRBV2 and TRBJ1-4; 7 bases match TRBD1. V lost 2 bases and J lost 8; bases outside the gene matches: 8. Germline-derived CDR1 and CDR2 are SNHLY and FYNNEI. CDR3 length: 15 amino acids. CDR3: CASSELGGGKEKLFF. CDR3 nucleotides: TGTGCCAGCAGTGAACTTGGAGGGGGCAAAGAAAAACTGTTTTTT. Full variable domain (outside the CDR3, taken from reference TRBV2 and TRBJ1-4): EPEVTQTPSHQVTQMGQEVILRCVPISNHLYFYWYRQILGQKVEFLVSFYNNEISEKSEIFDDQFSVERPDGSNFTLKIRSTKLEDSAMYFCASSELGGGKEKLFFGSGTQLSVL.

The table lists this clonotype with a few counts. The gene calls are TRBV5-6 and TRBJ2-5; 7 bases agree with TRBD2. Germline CDR1 is SGHDT and CDR2 is YYEEEE. This CDR3 region has 14 residues. J gave up 3 bases and V 5 bases, and 7 bases lay outside the gene matches. The CDR3 reads CASRVVGGEETQYF. The DNA for the CDR3 is TGTGCCAGCAGGGTTGTGGGAGGGGAAGAGACCCAGTACTTC.

The rearrangement uses TRBV7-8 and TRBJ1-1, with 8 bases identical to TRBD1. V lost 5 bases, J lost 1 base, and 12 bases stayed unmatched. The CDR3 runs 17 residues. Per the germline V gene, CDR1 is SGHVS and CDR2 is FQNEAQ. The DNA of the CDR3 is TGTGCCAGCAGCCCCAGGGGGCATCTTCGTGGGAACACTGAAGCTTTCTTT. Protein product: CASSPRGHLRGNTEAFF.

The gene calls are TRBV18 and TRBJ2-1; no firm D call. The CDR3 consists of 15 residues. The germline CDR1 and CDR2 sequences are KGHSH and LQKENI. V was pared by 3 bases and J by 0 bases, with 9 bases between. CDR3 sequence (DNA): TGTGCCAGCTCACCGGGTTATAGCTCCTACAATGAGCAGTTCTTC. Encoded protein: CASSPGYSSYNEQFF.

This clonotype was detected a few times. The chain employs TRBV7-3 and TRBJ2-3, with D perhaps matching TRBD2 (5 bases). Germline CDR1 and CDR2: SGHTA and FQGTGA. Trimming took 2 bases from V and 2 from J, leaving 11 bases between them. CDR3 length equals 15 residues. CDR3 loop: CASSLAAGHTDTQYF. In DNA, the CDR3 is TGTGCCAGCAGCTTAGCTGCGGGCCACACAGATACGCAGTATTTT.

This clonotype was recorded at least ten times. V and J are TRBV18 and TRBJ2-7; D uncertain. V was shortened by 4 bases and J by 6 bases, with 13 bases between the two germline ends. From germline, CDR1 is KGHSH and CDR2 LQKENI. This CDR3 spans 13 amino acids. CDR3 sequence: CASSQGPLGEQYF. The CDR3 bases are TGTGCCAGCTCACAAGGGCCCTTGGGCGAGCAGTACTTC.

This sequence joins TRBV11-2 and TRBJ2-5; tentative D call: TRBD1 (6 bases). Germline V gene sequence: CDR1 SGHAT, CDR2 FQNNGV. Trimming stripped 3 bases from V and 5 bases from J, with 16 bases between. The CDR3 totals 15 residues. CDR3 sequence (DNA): TGTGCCAGCAGCTTTTACGTGGGACAAAGGGAGACCCAGTACTTC. As protein: CASSFYVGQRETQYF.